The 3 T cell receptor beta chains below were found in one sample sequenced in a study of blood T cell repertoires in COVID-19. The assay was immunoSEQ multiplex PCR, and TCRdb's table has in-frame clones only and misses some. The sample shows about 170,000 clones, 85% of them seen only once. The sequenced sample was peripheral blood. Source of these receptors: a human donor with acute or convalescent COVID-19. The donor label of this sample is uncertain.

The chain joins TRBV7-6 to TRBJ1-1; TRBD1 aligns across 7 bases. The CDR3 is 15 residues long. J was trimmed by 1 base and V by 5 bases; bases with no gene match: 7. Germline CDR1 SGHVS, CDR2 FNYEAQ. CDR3 sequence: CASSLGTAENTEAFF. DNA for the CDR3: TGTGCCAGCAGCCTAGGGACAGCCGAGAACACTGAAGCTTTCTTT.

The rearrangement joins TRBV30 to TRBJ1-5, with unresolved D. This CDR3 has 13 amino acids. Germline values: CDR1 GTSNPN, CDR2 SVGIG (reference sequence). The germline V and J ends were trimmed by 5 bases and 4 bases, with 12 bases remaining between them. CDR3 in amino acids: CAWDRTGNQPQHF. The CDR3, as DNA: TGTGCCTGGGATAGGACGGGGAATCAGCCCCAGCATTTT.

The CDR3 bases are TGTGCCAGCAGCAAAGGTCCGAGGTCTGGGACTAGCGGGGCCATAGGGGAAGAGACCCAGTACTTC. As protein: CASSKGPRSGTSGAIGEETQYF. V is TRBV21-1 and J is TRBJ2-5; the table's D call, TRBD2, has no DNA check behind it. TRBV21-1 is described as a pseudogene. The length of the CDR3 is 22 residues.